This is a list of T cell receptor beta chains from one sample in a study of blood T cell repertoires in COVID-19. Clones were read by immunoSEQ multiplex PCR, and TCRdb kept only the in-frame ones, dropping some. The repertoire has tens of thousands of clones, approximately 78% of them found once; the top ten carry 27%. Sequencing was done on a sample of peripheral blood. These receptors were obtained from a human donor in a cohort sampled during active COVID-19. The CDR3 runs from the conserved cysteine through the conserved F or W. Each record gives: J gene, clone size, V gene, D gene, CDR3 length, CDR3 DNA, CDR3 protein. A D gene is named only where the DNA matches it firmly. Rows may omit the clone size; those that give it use once, few, many or a size class.

TRBJ2-3,NA,TRBV2,NA,15,TGTGCCAGCAGTGCGCAGGGGTCCCGCACAGATACGCAGTATTTT,CASSAQGSRTDTQYF
TRBJ1-1,once,TRBV19,NA,16,TGTGCCAGTAGTATAGATAAGACAGGACGTAGCACTGAAGCTTTCTTT,CASSIDKTGRSTEAFF
TRBJ2-4,NA,TRBV6-5,TRBD1,15,TGTGCCAGCAGTTACGGGGACAGAGCCAAAAACATTCAGTACTTC,CASSYGDRAKNIQYF
TRBJ2-2,NA,TRBV10-2,NA,14,TGCGCCAGCAGTCAGGATCTGAACACCGGGGAGCTGTTTTTT,CASSQDLNTGELFF
TRBJ1-2,NA,TRBV12-3/TRBV12-4,NA,13,TGTGCCAGCAGTTTCGGCAGGGGTGTCGGCTACACCTTC,CASSFGRGVGYTF
TRBJ2-3,NA,TRBV15,TRBD1,14,TGTGCCACCAGCAGGGGACAGAGCACAGATACGCAGTATTTT,CATSRGQSTDTQYF
TRBJ2-3,NA,TRBV11-3,NA,14,TGTGCCAGCAGCTCCAGGGATGAGACAGATACGCAGTATTTT,CASSSRDETDTQYF
TRBJ2-4,NA,TRBV4-1,TRBD2,17,TGCGCCAGCAGCCAAGAGTCGAGCGGGGGGGCCGGGAGACGCTTGTACTTC,CASSQESSGGAGRRLYF
TRBJ2-2,NA,TRBV27,TRBD2,16,TGTGCCAGCAGTTTATTAGCGGGGGTGAACACCGGGGAGCTGTTTTTT,CASSLLAGVNTGELFF
TRBJ1-2,NA,TRBV29-1,NA,12,TGCAGCGTTGCCCCCCCCGGACAACTCTACACCTTC,CSVAPPGQLYTF
TRBJ2-2,few,TRBV18,NA,14,TGTGCCAGCTCACCGTCCAGGGGAACCGGGGAGCTGTTTTTT,CASSPSRGTGELFF
TRBJ2-5,NA,TRBV9,TRBD1,19,TGTGCCAGCAGCGTAGGCCCGGGACAGGGGTTGGCGGGGGTCGGGACCCAGTACTTC,CASSVGPGQGLAGVGTQYF
TRBJ1-2,NA,TRBV30,NA,11,TGTGCCTGGAGTTCCCTCTATGGCTACACCTTC,CAWSSLYGYTF
TRBJ1-4,NA,TRBV6-5,NA,13,TGTGCCAGCAGTCCGCCAGGTTTTGAAAAACTGTTTTTT,CASSPPGFEKLFF
TRBJ2-7,NA,TRBV16,NA,14,TGTGCCAGCAGCCAATCCCCCGAGGTGGAGGGGCGGTGCTTC,CASSQSPEVEGRCF
TRBJ2-1,NA,TRBV7-3,TRBD2,15,TGTGCCAGCAGCTTAACGGCGGGGGGGCCGAATGAGCAGTTCTTC,CASSLTAGGPNEQFF
TRBJ2-6,NA,TRBV14,TRBD1,17,TGTGCCAGCAGCCCCTGGGACAGGGCTTCTGGGGCCAACGTCCTGACTTTC,CASSPWDRASGANVLTF
TRBJ1-3,NA,TRBV4-1,TRBD1,17,TGCGCCAGCAGCCAAGGAGACAGGGGGCTGGGAGGAAACACCATATATTTT,CASSQGDRGLGGNTIYF
TRBJ1-2,once,TRBV23-1,NA,13,TGCGCCAGCCCCCCGCGGGGGCAAAATGGCTACACCTTC,CASPPRGQNGYTF
TRBJ1-1,once,TRBV7-9,NA,14,TGTGCCAGCAGCTTACCACAGGGTGTCACTGAAGCTTTCTTT,CASSLPQGVTEAFF
TRBJ1-2,NA,TRBV6-5,NA,14,TGTGCCAGCAGTCGACAGAGTTCTAACTATGGCTACACCTTC,CASSRQSSNYGYTF
TRBJ2-5,NA,TRBV29-1,TRBD2,16,TGCAGCGTTTCCGGGACTAGCGGGGCCAACCGGGAGACCCAGTACTTC,CSVSGTSGANRETQYF
TRBJ1-2,once,TRBV2,NA,13,TGTGCCAGCAAGCCAGGGCTAGAGTATGGCTACACCTTC,CASKPGLEYGYTF
TRBJ2-7,NA,TRBV10-3,TRBD1,16,TGTGCCATCAGTGAGTGGGGGACAGGGAGCTCCTACGAGCAGTACTTC,CAISEWGTGSSYEQYF
TRBJ1-2,NA,TRBV3-1/TRBV3-2,NA,13,TGTGCCAGCAGCCAGGGACATAACTATGGCTACACCTTC,CASSQGHNYGYTF
TRBJ1-5,NA,TRBV6-5,NA,14,TGTGCCAGCAGTTACTTGGGCTCTCGGCAGCCCCAGCATTTT,CASSYLGSRQPQHF
TRBJ1-3,few,TRBV7-9,NA,15,TGTGCCAGCAGCCAAGACTACAGGGCTGGAAACACCATATATTTT,CASSQDYRAGNTIYF